The 4 T cell receptor beta chains given below trace back to one sample, sequenced in a study of cytomegalovirus exposure and HLA in healthy donors. The PCR employed 60 Vbeta primers together with 13 Jbeta primers. The method was immunoSEQ multiplex PCR; TCRdb's version includes in-frame clones alone and lacks a portion of them. The sample contains some 210,000 clones, around four fifths of which appear only once. The sample consisted of PBMCs. The receptors derive from a woman between 50 and 59 years old in good health and CMV-seropositive.

This chain links TRBV4-1 with TRBJ1-1; TRBD1 agrees at 8 bases. The CDR3 is 17 residues long. V gave up 1 base and J gave up 5 bases; unmatched junction bases: 12. CDR1 and CDR2 (germline): MGHRA, YSYEKL. The CDR3 nucleotides read TGCGCCAGCAGCCAAGGTGGTTACGGACAGGGCAAAACTGAAGCTTTCTTT. Its translation is CASSQGGYGQGKTEAFF.

The V and J genes are TRBV2 and TRBJ2-1; TRBD1 matches 7 bases. Per the germline V gene, CDR1 is SNHLY and CDR2 is FYNNEI. Trimming took 7 bases from V and 7 from J; bases not matched to a gene: 7. This CDR3 spans 13 amino acids. The CDR3 nucleotides are TGTGCCAGCAAAAGGGGGCTATTGAATGAGCAGTTCTTC. Its protein is CASKRGLLNEQFF.

This chain links TRBV11-2 with TRBJ2-7, with D possibly being TRBD1 (5 bases). The V gene lost 1 base and the J gene lost 2 bases, with 9 bases spanning the gap. The CDR3 is made up of 14 amino acids. Germline CDR1 reads SGHAT; CDR2 reads FQNNGV. This CDR3 reads CASSLAQGAYEQYF. In nucleotides, the CDR3 is TGTGCCAGCAGCTTAGCGCAGGGTGCCTACGAGCAGTACTTC.

The CDR3 DNA is TGTGCCACCAGCAGAGATCCAGGGGCTGGGGAAAAACTGTTTTTT. Its translation: CATSRDPGAGEKLFF. The V call is TRBV15, the J call TRBJ1-4; tentatively, D is TRBD1 (6 bases). Germline V gene lookup returns CDR1 LNHNV and CDR2 YYDKDF (reference sequence). V lost 0 bases, J lost 8 bases, and 13 bases lay in between. The CDR3 has 15 amino acids.